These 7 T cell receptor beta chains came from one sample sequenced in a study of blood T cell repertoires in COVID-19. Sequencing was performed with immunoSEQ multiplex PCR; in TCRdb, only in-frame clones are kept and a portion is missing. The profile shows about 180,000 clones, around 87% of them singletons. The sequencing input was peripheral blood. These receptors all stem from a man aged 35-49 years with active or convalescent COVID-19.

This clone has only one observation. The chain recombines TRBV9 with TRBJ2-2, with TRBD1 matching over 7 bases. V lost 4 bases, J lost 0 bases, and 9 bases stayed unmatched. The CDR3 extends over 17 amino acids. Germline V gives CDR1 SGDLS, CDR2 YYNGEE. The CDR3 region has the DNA TGTGCCAGCAGCTATCCTACAAGGGGGCCGAACACCGGGGAGCTGTTTTTT. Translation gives CASSYPTRGPNTGELFF.

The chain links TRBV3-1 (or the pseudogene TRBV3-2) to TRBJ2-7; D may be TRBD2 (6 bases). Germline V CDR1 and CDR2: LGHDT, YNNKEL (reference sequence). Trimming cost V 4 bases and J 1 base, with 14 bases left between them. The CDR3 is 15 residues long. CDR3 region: CASSRTWDLSYEQYF. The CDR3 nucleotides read TGTGCCAGCAGCCGAACATGGGACTTGTCCTACGAGCAGTACTTC.

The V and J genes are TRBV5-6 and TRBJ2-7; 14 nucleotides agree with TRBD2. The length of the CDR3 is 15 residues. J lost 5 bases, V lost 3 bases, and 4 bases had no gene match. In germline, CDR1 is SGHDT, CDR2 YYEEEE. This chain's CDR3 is CASSSGTSGGHEQYF. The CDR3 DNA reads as TGTGCCAGCAGCTCCGGGACTAGCGGGGGACACGAGCAGTACTTC.

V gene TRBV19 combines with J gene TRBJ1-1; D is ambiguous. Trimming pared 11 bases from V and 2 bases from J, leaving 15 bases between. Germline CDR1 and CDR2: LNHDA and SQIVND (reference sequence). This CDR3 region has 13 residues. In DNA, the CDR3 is TGTGCCTCCAACCCCACGACTAACACTGAAGCTTTCTTT. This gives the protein CASNPTTNTEAFF. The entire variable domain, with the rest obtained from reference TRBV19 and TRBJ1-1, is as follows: DGGITQSPKYLFRKEGQNVTLSCEQNLNHDAMYWYRQDPGQGLRLIYYSQIVNDFQKGDIAEGYSVSREKKESFPLTVTSAQKNPTAFYLCASNPTTNTEAFFGQGTRLTVV.

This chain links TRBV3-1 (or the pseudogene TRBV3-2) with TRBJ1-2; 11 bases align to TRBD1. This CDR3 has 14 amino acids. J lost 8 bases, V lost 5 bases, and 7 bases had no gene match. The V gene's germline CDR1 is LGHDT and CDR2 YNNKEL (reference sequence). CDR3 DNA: TGTGCCAGCAGCAACGGACAGGGGGCGCGCGGCTACACCTTC. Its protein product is CASSNGQGARGYTF.

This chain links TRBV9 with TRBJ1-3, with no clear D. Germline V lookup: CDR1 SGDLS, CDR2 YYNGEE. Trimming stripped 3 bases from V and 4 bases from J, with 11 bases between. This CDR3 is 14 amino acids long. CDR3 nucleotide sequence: TGTGCCAGCAGCGGCCGCCAGGCAGGAAACACCATATATTTT. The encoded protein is CASSGRQAGNTIYF.

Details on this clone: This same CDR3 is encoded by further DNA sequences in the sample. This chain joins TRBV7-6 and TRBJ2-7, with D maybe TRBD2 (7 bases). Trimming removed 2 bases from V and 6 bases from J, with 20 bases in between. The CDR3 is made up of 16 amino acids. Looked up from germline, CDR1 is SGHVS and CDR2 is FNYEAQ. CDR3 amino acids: CASSLSAGAVGGEQYF. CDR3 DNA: TGTGCCAGCAGCTTATCGGCGGGGGCGGTGGGTGGCGAGCAGTACTTC.